These 21 T cell receptor beta chains originate from one sample sequenced in a study of CD8+ T cells in alopecia areata. The treatment was: oral pan-JAK inhibitor, 5-10 mg twice daily. The sequencing template was cDNA reverse transcribed from extracted RNA. TCRdb's table, derived via immunoSEQ multiplex PCR, lists solely in-frame clones and lacks some. The data contain some 220,000 clones, approximately 57% of them singletons. The starting material was CD4+ T cells sorted from blood, obtained at week 4, from a patient treated with tofacitinib. The receptors were sampled from a human donor with alopecia areata.

This clone was detected only a few times. The chain couples TRBV5-5 to TRBJ2-6; no firm D call. Germline V gene data show CDR1 as SGHKS and CDR2 as YYEKEE (reference sequence). This CDR3 is 14 amino acids long. The CDR3 nucleotides read TGTGCAACAAGGTCCACTGCTGGGGCCAACGTCCTGACTTTC. Its translation is CATRSTAGANVLTF.

V and J are TRBV10-3 and TRBJ2-1; TRBD1 might be the D (6 bases). V was pared by 10 bases and J by 5 bases, with 12 bases between. The CDR3 spans 12 residues. Germline V gene data show CDR1 as ENHRY and CDR2 as SYGVKD. CDR3 sequence (DNA): TGTGCCACCCGACAGGACCACAATGAGCAGTTCTTC. It encodes CATRQDHNEQFF.

The chain couples TRBV29-1 to TRBJ2-5; possible D gene TRBD1, 6 bases. V gave up 3 bases and J gave up 7 bases, with 15 bases separating them. Germline loops: CDR1 SQVTM, CDR2 ANQGSEA. This CDR3 has 13 amino acids. The DNA for the CDR3 is TGCAGCGTTGATCTCCAGGGGAGAGGGACCCAGTACTTC. Its protein product is CSVDLQGRGTQYF.

The V call is TRBV11-2, the J call TRBJ2-7; D call uncertain. The germline gives CDR1 SGHAT, CDR2 FQNNGV. The germline V and J ends were trimmed by 0 bases and 3 bases, with 9 bases remaining between them. The CDR3 is made up of 14 amino acids. This chain's CDR3 is CASSLEPKYYEQYF. For the CDR3, the DNA is TGTGCCAGCAGCTTAGAACCCAAATACTACGAGCAGTACTTC.

The J gene is TRBJ1-4, the V gene TRBV5-1, with 8 bases aligning to TRBD1. The germline V gene has CDR1 SGHRS and CDR2 YFSETQ. The CDR3 consists of 15 residues. V lost 5 bases to trimming and J lost 0 bases; unmatched junction nucleotides: 3. The CDR3 DNA sequence: TGCGCCAGCAGGTTACAGGGGGCAACTAATGAAAAACTGTTTTTT. Amino acids: CASRLQGATNEKLFF.

CDR3 residues: CASSLGAGGPTREETQYF. The CDR3, as DNA: TGCGCCAGCAGCTTGGGTGCAGGGGGCCCGACGAGAGAAGAGACCCAGTACTTC. The chain combines TRBV5-1 with TRBJ2-5; the match to TRBD1 covers 8 bases. Germline V lookup: CDR1 SGHRS, CDR2 YFSETQ. V lost 0 bases to trimming and J lost 3 bases; unmatched junction nucleotides: 13. CDR3 length equals 18 residues.

This clone was found many times. The J gene is TRBJ2-7, the V gene TRBV29-1; a possible D gene is TRBD2 (6 bases). CDR1 SQVTM and CDR2 ANQGSEA come from the germline V gene. The CDR3 consists of 13 residues. Trimming stripped 5 bases from V and 3 bases from J, with 14 bases between. In DNA form, the CDR3 reads TGCAGCGTTCGGGACTTAGGCCGCTACGAGCAGTACTTC. Translated: CSVRDLGRYEQYF.

This clone was observed a handful of times. The rearrangement joins TRBV29-1 to TRBJ1-1; 7 bases align to TRBD1. J was trimmed by 5 bases and V by 2 bases; bases with no gene match: 11. The CDR3 totals 15 residues. Germline assignment: CDR1 SQVTM and CDR2 ANQGSEA. CDR3 amino acids: CSVEYIGQERTEAFF. In DNA form, the CDR3 reads TGCAGCGTTGAATATATTGGACAGGAACGGACTGAAGCTTTCTTT.

Concerning this clone: Distinct nucleotide sequences in the sample also encode this CDR3. The chain has TRBV30 and TRBJ1-1; D gene uncertain. The germline V gene has CDR1 GTSNPN and CDR2 SVGIG (reference sequence). This CDR3 spans 13 amino acids. Trimming took off 2 bases at V and 2 bases at J, with 9 bases between the two ends. The CDR3 DNA reads as TGTGCCTGGAGTCGAGACCTAAACACTGAAGCTTTCTTT. It codes for CAWSRDLNTEAFF.

The V and J genes are TRBV6-5 and TRBJ2-1, with 7 bases lining up with TRBD2. Germline V lookup: CDR1 MNHEY, CDR2 SVGAGI. This CDR3 has 12 residues. The J segment lost 14 bases and the V segment lost 5 bases, leaving 9 bases of the junction unmatched. CDR3 protein: CASSGGTKRKFF. The CDR3 DNA reads TGTGCCAGCAGTGGGGGGACTAAGCGTAAGTTCTTC.

This clone came up a few times. The chain uses TRBV25-1 and TRBJ2-1; D ambiguous. This CDR3 has 14 residues. Germline loops: CDR1 MGHDK, CDR2 SYGVNS. V was trimmed by 3 bases and J by 0 bases, leaving 6 bases between them. DNA of the CDR3: TGTGCCAGCAGTGAGTCATACTCCTACAATGAGCAGTTCTTC. Translated, it gives CASSESYSYNEQFF.

This clone came up a few times. V and J are TRBV7-2 and TRBJ2-1, with D perhaps matching TRBD2 (5 bases). Germline values: CDR1 SGHTA, CDR2 FQGNSA. CDR3 length: 14 residues. V was cut by 3 bases and J by 15 bases, with 21 bases left in between. DNA of the CDR3: TGTGCCAGCAGCTTTGAAAACCGGGGAAGCAGCTGGTTCTTC. It encodes CASSFENRGSSWFF.

The genes are TRBV29-1 and TRBJ1-5; no definite D call. Trimming removed 4 bases from V and 4 bases from J, with 8 bases in between. This CDR3 contains 12 residues. The germline V gene encodes CDR1 SQVTM and CDR2 ANQGSEA. As DNA, the CDR3 is TGCAGCGTTGGCGGCATGAATCAGCCCCAGCATTTT. This encodes CSVGGMNQPQHF.

Only a few counts were recorded for this clone. The chain employs TRBV19 and TRBJ2-7, with D perhaps TRBD1 (6 bases). In germline, CDR1 is LNHDA, CDR2 SQIVND (reference sequence). The ends were cut back, 5 bases at V and 4 bases at J, with 12 bases in the middle. The CDR3 is 13 amino acids. For the CDR3, the DNA is TGTGCCAGTAGTCTGACTACAGGGTACGAGCAGTACTTC. Its protein product is CASSLTTGYEQYF.

This chain connects TRBV29-1 to TRBJ1-1; D is undetermined. Trimming removed 5 bases at V and 5 bases at J, with 9 bases between. The V gene's germline CDR1 is SQVTM and CDR2 ANQGSEA. The CDR3 covers 11 residues. The DNA for the CDR3 is TGCAGCGTTTCTGGTTGGACTGAAGCTTTCTTT. Translation gives CSVSGWTEAFF.

The chain has TRBV5-1 and TRBJ1-4, with D unresolved. V lost 4 bases to trimming and J lost 0 bases, with 7 bases between them. CDR1 is SGHRS and CDR2 is YFSETQ in the germline V gene. The CDR3 totals 14 residues. Here the CDR3 reads CASSKRTTNEKLFF. The CDR3 bases are TGCGCCAGCAGCAAGCGGACAACTAATGAAAAACTGTTTTTT.

The V and J genes are TRBV2 and TRBJ1-4, with D perhaps matching TRBD1 (5 bases). Germline assignment: CDR1 SNHLY and CDR2 FYNNEI. V gave up 3 bases and J gave up 3 bases, with 11 bases separating them. The CDR3 runs 15 residues. CDR3 coding DNA: TGTGCCAGCAGTGATGCCGGGGCGCCTAATGAAAAACTGTTTTTT. Protein: CASSDAGAPNEKLFF.

In this sample, this clone turned up many times. This chain uses TRBV13 with TRBJ2-5, with D tentatively TRBD1 (5 bases). Germline CDR1 and CDR2: PRHDT and FYEKMQ (reference sequence). V was shortened by 1 base and J by 2 bases, with 11 bases between the two germline ends. CDR3 length: 15 amino acids. This CDR3 is CASSLVGRAQETQYF. The CDR3 DNA sequence: TGTGCCAGCAGCTTAGTTGGCAGGGCACAAGAGACCCAGTACTTC.

There are a few counts of this clone. The chain uses TRBV19 and TRBJ2-5; the D gene is possibly TRBD1 (6 bases). Germline V gene lookup returns CDR1 LNHDA and CDR2 SQIVND (reference sequence). The V and J ends lost 7 bases and 0 bases respectively, with 18 bases between them. The CDR3 contains 16 residues. The CDR3 is CASKETGPMYQETQYF. CDR3 coding DNA: TGTGCCAGTAAGGAGACAGGCCCGATGTACCAAGAGACCCAGTACTTC.

The V and J genes are TRBV30 and TRBJ1-3; 10 bases are a match to TRBD1. The CDR3 spans 16 residues. The V gene end was trimmed by 1 base and the J gene end by 2 bases; junction bases not matched to a gene: 5. CDR1 is GTSNPN, CDR2 SVGIG, per germline (reference sequence). The CDR3 region is CAWSGDRGPAGNTIYF. DNA of the CDR3: TGTGCCTGGAGTGGGGACAGGGGACCTGCTGGAAACACCATATATTTT.

The chain employs TRBV30 and TRBJ2-5; 8 bases align to TRBD1. Losses at the gene ends were 8 bases for V and 1 base for J; bases not matched to a gene: 9. There are 14 residues in the CDR3. Germline CDR1 is GTSNPN and CDR2 is SVGIG (reference sequence). The CDR3 DNA reads TGTGCCCATGAGAGACAGGGGCTCCAAGAGACCCAGTACTTC. Translated: CAHERQGLQETQYF. The variable domain in full, with the rest retrieved from reference TRBV30 and TRBJ2-5, is SQTIHQWPATLVQPVGSPLSLECTVEGTSNPNLYWYRQAAGRGLQLLFYSVGIGQISSEVPQNLSASRPQDRQFILSSKKLLLSDSGFYLCAHERQGLQETQYFGPGTRLLVL.